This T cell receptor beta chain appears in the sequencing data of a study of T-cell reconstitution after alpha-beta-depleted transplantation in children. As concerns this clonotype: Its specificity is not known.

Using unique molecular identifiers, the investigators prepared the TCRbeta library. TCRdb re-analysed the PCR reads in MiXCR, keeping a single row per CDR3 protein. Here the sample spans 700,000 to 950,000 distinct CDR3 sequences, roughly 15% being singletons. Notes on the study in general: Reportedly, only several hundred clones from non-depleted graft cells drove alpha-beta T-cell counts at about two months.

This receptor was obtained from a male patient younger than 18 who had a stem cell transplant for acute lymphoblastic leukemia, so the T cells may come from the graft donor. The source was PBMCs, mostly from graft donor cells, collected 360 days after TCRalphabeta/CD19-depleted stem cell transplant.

The chain's CDR3 is CSVDGSLAFTDTQYF. The CDR3 DNA follows: TGCAGCGTTGACGGGTCCTTAGCCTTCACAGATACGCAGTATTTT. The chain uses TRBV29-1 and TRBJ2-3; no firm D call. In germline, CDR1 is SQVTM, CDR2 ANQGSEA. Trimming removed 3 bases at V and 2 bases at J, with 15 bases between. The CDR3 is made up of 15 amino acids.